These 28 T cell receptor beta chains were all obtained from the same sample, sequenced in a study of blood T cells in healthy people across ages. Using a J-beta primer mix together with a sample-barcoded 5' primer, a second PCR was run for about 6 to 11 cycles. MiXCR, applied by TCRdb to the 5' RACE reads, yields one record per CDR3 protein. The top ten clones hold less than 8% of a sample with about 1.5 million distinct CDR3 sequences, around two fifths of them seen once. Sequencing input: blood. The receptors come from a woman aged 18-35 years in good health.

In this sample, this clonotype turned up a few times. CDR3 in DNA: TGTGCCAGCAGCCAAGTTGTTAGGGCGATGAACACTGAAGCTTTCTTT. Its protein is CASSQVVRAMNTEAFF. The gene calls are TRBV4-2 and TRBJ1-1; D call uncertain. This CDR3 is 16 amino acids long. Trimming took off 1 base at V and 0 bases at J, with 12 bases between the two ends. The V gene's germline CDR1 is LGHNA and CDR2 YNFKEQ.

This clonotype was picked up a small number of times. The chain links TRBV18 to TRBJ1-1, with a possible D match to TRBD1 (5 bases). Trimming pared 5 bases from V and 1 base from J, leaving 8 bases between. From germline, CDR1 is KGHSH and CDR2 LQKENI. CDR3 size: 13 residues. Written as DNA, the CDR3 is TGTGCCAGCTCAAGGGGTTCGAACACTGAAGCTTTCTTT. Residues: CASSRGSNTEAFF.

This clonotype was seen a few times. V usage is TRBV6-6 and J usage is TRBJ1-2; D perhaps matches TRBD1 (5 bases). Trimming took off 6 bases at V and 0 bases at J, with 20 bases between the two ends. This CDR3 is built from 17 residues. Germline values: CDR1 MNHNY, CDR2 SVGAGI (reference sequence). CDR3 bases: TGTGCCAGCAGCCCACGACAGAGTCAAGGGACTAACTATGGCTACACCTTC. It specifies CASSPRQSQGTNYGYTF.

The V and J genes are TRBV9 and TRBJ1-1; D call uncertain. Trimming removed 0 bases from V and 1 base from J, with 10 bases in between. The CDR3 is made up of 15 amino acids. Germline-derived CDR1 and CDR2 are SGDLS and YYNGEE. The CDR3 region is CASSVVLPGNTEAFF. The CDR3 DNA reads as TGTGCCAGCAGCGTAGTTTTACCGGGGAACACTGAAGCTTTCTTT.

On this clonotype itself: One end of the junction varies from germline; a read error may be responsible. This chain connects TRBV28 to TRBJ1-5, with D perhaps matching TRBD1 (6 bases). Germline lookup yields CDR1 MDHEN and CDR2 SYDVKM. The CDR3 spans 17 residues. The CDR3 DNA reads as TGTGCCAGCAGTCAAGTGGGCAGGGGAGTAAGCAATCGGCCCCAGCATTTT. Amino acids: CASSQVGRGVSNRPQHF.

J is TRBJ2-7 and V is TRBV6-5; 8 positions match TRBD1. The germline V gene has CDR1 MNHEY and CDR2 SVGAGI. The CDR3 spans 16 residues. With 0 bases clipped from V and 3 bases from J, the junction kept 7 bases outside the gene matches. The CDR3 loop reads CASSYSGGQVNYEQYF. Written as DNA, the CDR3 is TGTGCCAGCAGTTACTCTGGGGGACAGGTGAACTACGAGCAGTACTTC.

This clonotype was recorded a few times. This chain joins TRBV6-2 or TRBV6-3 and TRBJ2-1, with D possibly matching TRBD1 (6 bases). With the DNA end fitting TRBJ2-7 better, the J assignment may be wrong. In germline, CDR1 is MNHEY, CDR2 SVGEGT. The CDR3 loop spans 15 amino acids. The CDR3 DNA follows: TGTGCCAGCAGTGCCGGGACACTATCCTACAATGAGCAGTACTTC. As protein: CASSAGTLSYNEQYF.

The gene calls are TRBV10-3 and TRBJ2-1; possible D gene TRBD2, 6 bases. The DNA end favors TRBJ2-7, so the J call may be wrong. Germline V lookup: CDR1 ENHRY, CDR2 SYGVKD. This CDR3 has 14 amino acids. The CDR3 DNA sequence: TGTGCCATCAGTGAAGGGGACTCCTACAATGAGCAGTACTTC. This encodes CAISEGDSYNEQYF.

The genes are TRBV6-2 or TRBV6-3 and TRBJ2-3, with 8 bases identical to TRBD2. The germline V gene encodes CDR1 MNHEY and CDR2 SVGEGT. Trimming took 6 bases from V and 1 from J; bases not matched to a gene: 12. CDR3 size: 17 residues. The DNA for the CDR3 is TGTGCCAGCAGACGGAGCGGGTCGGGGGGGGGCACAGATACGCAGTATTTT. Amino acid sequence: CASRRSGSGGGTDTQYF.

The V call is TRBV5-6, the J call TRBJ1-1; D unclear. Trimming removed 4 bases at V and 0 bases at J, with 13 bases between. Germline assignment: CDR1 SGHDT and CDR2 YYEEEE. The CDR3 sequence is 15 residues long. CDR3 loop: CASSRNWPMNTEAFF. The DNA for the CDR3 is TGTGCCAGCAGCCGGAATTGGCCGATGAACACTGAAGCTTTCTTT.

This clonotype has a count of ten or more. The chain employs TRBV29-1 and TRBJ1-2, with D unresolved. The CDR3 runs 13 residues. V lost 7 bases to trimming and J lost 4 bases, with 16 bases between them. The V gene's germline CDR1 is SQVTM and CDR2 ANQGSEA. This CDR3 is CSADGIGSYGYTF. For the CDR3, the DNA is TGCAGCGCCGACGGCATCGGGAGCTATGGCTACACCTTC.

The CDR3 here is CASSLAGEVFEQYF. CDR3 nucleotide sequence: TGTGCCAGCAGCTTAGCGGGGGAGGTTTTCGAGCAGTACTTC. This sequence joins TRBV7-6 and TRBJ2-7; maybe TRBD2 (6 bases). This CDR3 contains 14 residues. Looked up from germline, CDR1 is SGHVS and CDR2 is FNYEAQ. V gave up 0 bases and J gave up 6 bases, with 12 bases separating them.

This clonotype was seen a handful of times. The chain is built from TRBV6-2 or TRBV6-3 and TRBJ2-7; 7 bases map to TRBD2. The CDR3 spans 15 residues. Trimming took 5 bases from V and 2 from J; bases not matched to a gene: 9. Germline CDR1 is MNHEY and CDR2 is SVGEGT. CDR3 amino acids: CASSSSGLLTYEQYF. The CDR3 region has the DNA TGTGCCAGCAGTAGTTCGGGACTACTAACCTACGAGCAGTACTTC.

The DNA of the CDR3 is TGTGCCACCAGTGATCGCTCTAGCGGGTCCCTGGGAAGTGAGCAGTACTTC. Its protein is CATSDRSSGSLGSEQYF. The gene calls are TRBV24-1 and TRBJ2-7, with 8 bases that match TRBD2. Germline CDR1 reads KGHDR; CDR2 reads SFDVKD. V trimming: 3 bases; J trimming: 7 bases; junction bases outside the gene matches: 16. The CDR3 has 17 amino acids.

The chain has TRBV20-1 and TRBJ2-7; maybe TRBD1 (6 bases). There are 15 residues in the CDR3. Trimming stripped 5 bases from V and 7 bases from J, with 24 bases between. Looked up from germline, CDR1 is DFQATT and CDR2 is SNEGSKA (reference sequence). The CDR3 sequence: CSAEGDGRFDDEQYF. CDR3 coding DNA: TGCAGTGCTGAGGGGGATGGGAGATTCGACGATGAGCAGTACTTC.

The rearrangement joins TRBV6-1 to TRBJ2-4; D is possibly TRBD1 (6 bases). Near its end, the DNA agrees better with TRBJ2-7, so the J call may be wrong. The CDR3 length is 15 residues. Germline V gene lookup returns CDR1 MNHNS and CDR2 SASEGT. Here the CDR3 DNA reads TGTGCCAGCAGTGGACAGTGGACAGCGACCTACGAGCAGTACTTC. Its protein product is CASSGQWTATYEQYF.

The chain has TRBV21-1 and TRBJ2-1; TRBD1, the table's D call, was not compared with the DNA. TRBV21-1 is a pseudogene. CDR3 length: 15 amino acids. The CDR3 spells CATSLGPGQGSEQFF. CDR3 in DNA: TGTGCCACCAGTCTGGGCCCGGGACAGGGGAGTGAGCAGTTCTTC.

The chain recombines TRBV7-9 with TRBJ1-1, with D maybe TRBD1 (6 bases). The CDR3 has 19 amino acids. From germline, CDR1 is SEHNR and CDR2 FQNEAQ (reference sequence). V lost 5 bases to trimming and J lost 0 bases, with 25 bases between them. CDR3: CASSLRTALSSYLNTEAFF. The CDR3 region has the DNA TGTGCCAGCAGCCTGAGGACAGCCCTAAGTTCTTATTTGAACACTGAAGCTTTCTTT.

This clonotype was observed a few times. The gene calls are TRBV12-3 or TRBV12-4 and TRBJ1-2, with D perhaps TRBD1 (5 bases). The CDR3 has 13 residues. V lost 7 bases and J 4 bases, leaving 13 bases between the germline ends. The CDR3: CASNPTGVYGYTF. The DNA of the CDR3 is TGTGCCAGCAACCCGACGGGGGTCTATGGCTACACCTTC.

V is TRBV9 and J is TRBJ1-3, with D perhaps TRBD1 (6 bases). CDR1 is SGDLS and CDR2 is YYNGEE in the germline V gene. This CDR3 contains 14 residues. V lost 2 bases and J lost 2, with 8 bases in between. The CDR3 nucleotides are TGTGCCAGCAGCGTTGGGGGCCCTGGAAACACCATATATTTT. It codes for CASSVGGPGNTIYF. The full variable domain, completed using reference TRBV9 and TRBJ1-3, is DSGVTQTPKHLITATGQRVTLRCSPRSGDLSVYWYQQSLDQGLQFLIQYYNGEERAKGNILERFSAQQFPDLHSELNLSSLELGDSALYFCASSVGGPGNTIYFGEGSWLTVV.

The genes are TRBV25-1 and TRBJ1-1; 9 bases fit TRBD1. CDR1 and CDR2 (germline): MGHDK, SYGVNS. Losses at the gene ends were 8 bases for V and 5 bases for J; bases not matched to a gene: 12. The CDR3 covers 15 residues. CDR3 DNA sequence: TGTGCCAGCTTTCCTCCGGGACAGGGCAGGACTGAAGCTTTCTTT. Protein sequence: CASFPPGQGRTEAFF.

This clonotype was seen more than once but under ten times. The chain has TRBV4-1 and TRBJ2-1; TRBD2 matches 12 bases. Trimming removed 0 bases from V and 4 bases from J; junction bases left unmatched: 10. This CDR3 spans 19 amino acids. Germline V gene data show CDR1 as MGHRA and CDR2 as YSYEKL. CDR3 nucleotide sequence: TGCGCCAGCAGCCAAGATCCACTAGCGGGGGGTCCCCTATACAATGAGCAGTTCTTC. Translated: CASSQDPLAGGPLYNEQFF.

In its sample, this clonotype was seen a few times. This chain links TRBV11-1 with TRBJ2-1; TRBD2 matches at 8 bases. The germline CDR1 and CDR2 sequences are SGHAT and FQDESV (reference sequence). V lost 5 bases and J lost 1; bases outside the gene matches: 10. This CDR3 contains 17 residues. The CDR3 DNA follows: TGTGCCAGCAGCCCGGGACTAGGCTCACGGTCCTACAATGAGCAGTTCTTC. The encoded protein is CASSPGLGSRSYNEQFF.

The chain combines TRBV20-1 with TRBJ2-3, with TRBD2 matching over 8 bases. This CDR3 has 16 residues. Germline CDR1 DFQATT, CDR2 SNEGSKA (reference sequence). V lost 5 bases and J lost 1; bases outside the gene matches: 11. The CDR3 DNA reads as TGCAGTGCTCCCTCCTTGACAGCGGGGGGCACAGATACGCAGTATTTT. Protein product: CSAPSLTAGGTDTQYF.

This chain joins TRBV11-2 and TRBJ1-1, with 9 bases lining up with TRBD1. V shed 5 bases and J 11 bases; nucleotides not matched to a gene: 15. The germline gives CDR1 SGHAT, CDR2 FQNNGV. CDR3 length equals 15 residues. The chain's CDR3 is CASSQTTGGGFSAFF. As DNA, the CDR3 is TGTGCCAGCAGCCAAACTACAGGGGGCGGCTTCAGTGCTTTCTTT.

A note on this clonotype: The junction differs from germline at one of its ends, possibly a read error. The chain links TRBV7-2 to TRBJ2-6, with D maybe TRBD1 (6 bases). Germline V gene sequence: CDR1 SGHTA, CDR2 FQGNSA. This CDR3 region has 18 residues. CDR3 loop: CASSLVGQYLSGANALTF. The CDR3 DNA follows: TGTGCCAGCAGCTTAGTTGGACAGTACTTGTCTGGGGCCAACGCCCTGACTTTC.

The CDR3 bases are TGTGCCATCAGCCAGCCCTACAATGAGCAGTTCTTC. Protein: CAISQPYNEQFF. The gene calls are TRBV10-3 and TRBJ2-1; D not resolved. Germline lookup yields CDR1 ENHRY and CDR2 SYGVKD. This CDR3 region has 12 residues. V was pared by 6 bases and J by 2 bases, with 5 bases between.

This clonotype was observed a handful of times. This chain joins TRBV6-2 or TRBV6-3 and TRBJ2-3; 15 nucleotides agree with TRBD2. Germline V gives CDR1 MNHEY, CDR2 SVGEGT. Losses at the gene ends were 4 bases for V and 2 bases for J; bases not matched to a gene: 4. There are 17 residues in the CDR3. The CDR3 region has the DNA TGTGCCAGCAGTTCAGGACTAGCGGGGGGGTACACAGATACGCAGTATTTT. Amino acid sequence: CASSSGLAGGYTDTQYF.